Following are 13 T cell receptor beta chains from one sample sequenced in a study of vaccination effects on CD4 cells after COVID-19. Repertoires were generated with immunoSEQ multiplex PCR, while TCRdb's copy carries only in-frame clones and drops some. Among around 40,000 clones listed, around 75% were seen once. These receptors are not linked to any known antigen. ViraFEST used viral peptide pools to expand antigen-specific CD4+ T cells before sequencing. Scientists isolated CD4+ T cells after a roughly ten-day culture period ended. This person caught SARS-CoV-2 sometime from March to December 2020, and PCR testing confirmed the infection. Sequenced material: CD4+ T cells from PBMCs cultured with a peptide pool, taken before COVID-19 vaccination. The origin of the receptors is a human donor who had a prior SARS-CoV-2 infection.

This chain connects TRBV4-1 to TRBJ2-5; weak D call: TRBD2 (5 bases). Trimming removed 1 base from V and 5 bases from J, with 17 bases in between. Germline loops: CDR1 MGHRA, CDR2 YSYEKL. The CDR3 has 16 residues. CDR3 residues: CASSQATNVRGETQYF. The CDR3 nucleotides are TGCGCCAGCAGCCAAGCGACGAACGTACGAGGGGAGACCCAGTACTTC.

This sequence joins TRBV10-3 and TRBJ2-1; D remains ambiguous. Germline-derived CDR1 and CDR2 are ENHRY and SYGVKD. The CDR3 extends over 13 amino acids. V gave up 10 bases and J gave up 2 bases, with 12 bases separating them. The CDR3 loop reads CASALQAYNEQFF. For the CDR3, the DNA is TGTGCCAGCGCCCTTCAAGCCTACAATGAGCAGTTCTTC.

The CDR3 DNA follows: TGTGCCAGCAGCCGAGGGACTAGCGGGAGATTCCCAGATACGCAGTATTTT. It yields the protein CASSRGTSGRFPDTQYF. The chain recombines TRBV4-2 with TRBJ2-3; 14 nucleotides align to TRBD2. The CDR3 is 17 residues long. Germline-derived CDR1 and CDR2 are LGHNA and YNFKEQ. J gave up 4 bases and V 4 bases, and 7 bases lay outside the gene matches.

In its sample, this clone was seen once. This sequence joins TRBV9 and TRBJ2-5, with 7 bases lining up with TRBD2. V trimming: 4 bases; J trimming: 2 bases; junction bases outside the gene matches: 8. This CDR3 has 15 residues. Germline CDR1 is SGDLS and CDR2 is YYNGEE. CDR3 protein: CASSISVGLQETQYF. As DNA, the CDR3 is TGTGCCAGCAGCATAAGTGTGGGACTACAAGAGACCCAGTACTTC.

The chain links TRBV2 to TRBJ2-7, with D possibly being TRBD1 (6 bases). The CDR3 length is 15 residues. V was clipped by 5 bases and J by 7 bases, with 21 bases between them. Germline V CDR1 and CDR2: SNHLY, FYNNEI. CDR3 sequence reads: CASSLDYSGVREQYF. CDR3 coding DNA: TGTGCCAGCAGTCTAGACTATTCAGGGGTAAGGGAGCAGTACTTC.

The chain joins TRBV5-6 to TRBJ2-3; D is ambiguous. Per the germline V gene, CDR1 is SGHDT and CDR2 is YYEEEE. This CDR3 is built from 14 residues. The V end was cut by 4 bases, the J end by 1 base, with 10 bases between. As DNA, the CDR3 is TGTGCCAGCAGCCTGGACGTAGGCACAGATACGCAGTATTTT. The encoded protein is CASSLDVGTDTQYF. The variable domain in full, completed from reference TRBV5-6 and TRBJ2-3, reads DAGVTQSPTHLIKTRGQQVTLRCSPKSGHDTVSWYQQALGQGPQFIFQYYEEEERQRGNFPDRFSGHQFPNYSSELNVNALLLGDSALYLCASSLDVGTDTQYFGPGTRLTVL.

This clone appeared a few times. V gene TRBV7-9 combines with J gene TRBJ1-2; D gene ambiguous. V was trimmed by 5 bases and J by 0 bases, leaving 7 bases between them. CDR1 is SEHNR and CDR2 is FQNEAQ in the germline V gene (reference sequence). The CDR3 length is 13 residues. DNA for the CDR3: TGTGCCAGCAGCGATAGGACTAACTATGGCTACACCTTC. As protein: CASSDRTNYGYTF.

This clone turned up a few times. This sequence joins TRBV6-1 and TRBJ2-2; D is possibly TRBD2 (5 bases). The CDR3 length is 16 residues. In germline, CDR1 is MNHNS, CDR2 SASEGT. Trimming stripped 0 bases from V and 5 bases from J, with 13 bases between. The CDR3 nucleotides are TGTGCCAGCAGTGAAGCTTCCTACCCGGGGACCGGGGAGCTGTTTTTT. This gives the protein CASSEASYPGTGELFF.

V is TRBV5-5 and J is TRBJ1-2, with a possible D match to TRBD1 (6 bases). The CDR3 contains 12 residues. V was clipped by 4 bases and J by 4 bases, with 8 bases between them. CDR1 and CDR2 (germline): SGHKS, YYEKEE (reference sequence). The CDR3 DNA reads as TGTGCCAGCAGCCCGGACAGCTATGGCTACACCTTC. This encodes CASSPDSYGYTF.

In this sample, this clone turned up a few times. The chain has TRBV3-1 (or the pseudogene TRBV3-2) and TRBJ2-7, with a weak D call TRBD2 (5 bases). CDR1 is LGHDT, CDR2 YNNKEL, per germline (reference sequence). CDR3 length: 14 residues. V was cut by 5 bases and J by 4 bases, with 15 bases left in between. The CDR3 reads CASSTDYSPYEQYF. CDR3 bases: TGTGCCAGCAGCACCGACTACTCCCCTTACGAGCAGTACTTC.

The chain carries TRBV3-1 (or the pseudogene TRBV3-2) and TRBJ2-7; weak D call: TRBD2 (6 bases). With 5 bases removed from V and 3 bases from J, the gap between germline ends came to 14 bases. CDR3 length: 14 amino acids. The germline CDR1 and CDR2 sequences are LGHDT and YNNKEL (reference sequence). CDR3 sequence: CASSFGTVNYEQYF. CDR3 coding DNA: TGTGCCAGCAGCTTCGGGACTGTTAACTACGAGCAGTACTTC.

The chain joins TRBV10-2 to TRBJ1-2; D ambiguous. Per germline, CDR1 WSHSY and CDR2 SAAADI. The CDR3 covers 11 residues. Trimming took 2 bases from V and 8 from J, leaving 6 bases between them. The CDR3 is CASSEIGGYTF. The CDR3 region has the DNA TGCGCCAGCAGTGAGATAGGCGGCTACACCTTC.

This clone was detected only a few times. The V gene is TRBV15, the J gene TRBJ2-7, with D unresolved. Germline lookup yields CDR1 LNHNV and CDR2 YYDKDF (reference sequence). The CDR3 loop spans 14 amino acids. V lost 0 bases and J lost 6, with 12 bases in between. This CDR3 reads CATSRENSVSEQYF. The CDR3 nucleotides are TGTGCCACCAGCAGAGAAAACAGTGTCTCCGAGCAGTACTTC.